One and the same sample provided the 15 T cell receptor beta chains below, sequenced in a study of shared T cell receptors in the human thymus. The method was immunoSEQ multiplex PCR; TCRdb's version includes in-frame clones alone and lacks a portion of them. The sample has hundreds of thousands of clones, 85% to 90% seen once. The same specimen was also included in a second study, on human thymus T cells.

The sequencing sample was made of thymocytes. The receptors originated from a boy less than two years old with a congenital heart defect.

This chain connects TRBV21-1 to TRBJ1-2; no check of the table's D call, TRBD1, against the DNA was made. TRBV21-1 is given as a pseudogene. The CDR3 length is 18 residues. The CDR3 region is CASSKGERTGEEVYGYTF. DNA of the CDR3: TGTGCCAGCAGCAAAGGGGAGCGGACAGGGGAGGAGGTATATGGCTACACCTTC.

The rearrangement uses TRBV18 and TRBJ1-1; D gene unclear. Trimming removed 9 bases at V and 0 bases at J, with 14 bases between. Germline CDR1 KGHSH, CDR2 LQKENI. This CDR3 comprises 14 residues. The CDR3 protein is CASKRWSMNTEAFF. CDR3 DNA sequence: TGTGCCAGTAAGCGGTGGTCGATGAACACTGAAGCTTTCTTT.

CDR3 in DNA: TGTGCCAGCAGCTTACCCGTGAGGAGGGACGAGGTTGCCTACAATGAGCAGTTCTTC. This translates into CASSLPVRRDEVAYNEQFF. The V and J genes are TRBV7-8 and TRBJ2-1; D is possibly TRBD2 (6 bases). Germline V gene sequence: CDR1 SGHVS, CDR2 FQNEAQ. The CDR3 is 19 residues long. Between the trimmed V and J ends, which lost 2 bases and 2 bases, there was a span of 22 bases. The full variable domain, completed using reference TRBV7-8 and TRBJ2-1, is GAGVSQSPRYKVAKRGQDVALRCDPISGHVSLFWYQQALGQGPEFLTYFQNEAQLDKSGLPSDRFFAERPEGSVSTLKIQRTQQEDSAVYLCASSLPVRRDEVAYNEQFFGPGTRLTVL.

The chain employs TRBV28 and TRBJ2-1; D not resolved. The CDR3 covers 11 residues. CDR1 MDHEN and CDR2 SYDVKM come from the germline V gene. V lost 3 bases to trimming and J lost 8 bases, with 5 bases between them. CDR3 loop: CASSFLDEQFF. The DNA of the CDR3 is TGTGCCAGCAGTTTCTTAGATGAGCAGTTCTTC.

The CDR3 DNA is TGTGCCAGCAGTTTAAGGGCCGGGAGAAAGTACACTGAAGCTTTCTTT. Protein product: CASSLRAGRKYTEAFF. The rearrangement joins TRBV28 to TRBJ1-1; unclear D gene. Per the germline V gene, CDR1 is MDHEN and CDR2 is SYDVKM. CDR3 size: 16 residues. V gave up 2 bases and J gave up 3 bases, with 16 bases separating them. The full variable domain, completed using reference TRBV28 and TRBJ1-1, is DVKVTQSSRYLVKRTGEKVFLECVQDMDHENMFWYRQDPGLGLRLIYFSYDVKMKEKGDIPEGYSVSREKKERFSLILESASTNQTSMYLCASSLRAGRKYTEAFFGQGTRLTVV.

The chain links TRBV12-5 to TRBJ2-1, with 10 bases identical to TRBD1. This CDR3 spans 14 amino acids. Germline-derived CDR1 and CDR2 are LGHNT and FRNRAP. The CDR3 nucleotides are TGTGCCGTAGCCGGGACAGGGGACTACAATGAGCAGTTCTTC. Translated, it gives CAVAGTGDYNEQFF.

This clone was seen more than once but under ten times. The chain joins TRBV19 to TRBJ2-7; D is ambiguous. The germline gives CDR1 LNHDA, CDR2 SQIVND (reference sequence). The CDR3 loop spans 12 amino acids. The V end lost 7 bases, the J end lost 7 bases, and 14 bases lay between the germline ends. The CDR3 bases are TGTGCCAGTACCGACTCCCCTGGGGAGCAGTACTTC. This encodes CASTDSPGEQYF.

The J gene is TRBJ2-1, the V gene TRBV7-8, with D possibly matching TRBD1 (5 bases). V gave up 2 bases and J gave up 12 bases, with 26 bases separating them. CDR1 and CDR2 (germline): SGHVS, FQNEAQ. The CDR3 is 17 residues long. CDR3 nucleotides: TGTGCCAGCAGCTTAAATTTTGGGCTAGGGGCTGGTGAGGCGCAGTTCTTC. Translated: CASSLNFGLGAGEAQFF.

This clone was counted only a few times. The chain joins TRBV19 to TRBJ1-5, with D perhaps matching TRBD1 (5 bases). The V gene lost 7 bases and the J gene lost 3 bases, with 19 bases spanning the gap. Germline V CDR1 and CDR2: LNHDA, SQIVND (reference sequence). This CDR3 region has 16 residues. CDR3 in amino acids: CASTRGEGRNNQPQHF. The CDR3 DNA follows: TGTGCCAGTACCCGGGGGGAGGGCCGAAACAATCAGCCCCAGCATTTT.

V gene TRBV18 combines with J gene TRBJ2-7; tentative D call: TRBD1 (6 bases). V was shortened by 4 bases and J by 7 bases, with 23 bases between the two germline ends. The CDR3 runs to 16 residues. Germline V gene sequence: CDR1 KGHSH, CDR2 LQKENI. In nucleotides, the CDR3 is TGTGCCAGCTCACGGATCCGGGACAAGGCTACGAGGGAGCAGTACTTC. It yields the protein CASSRIRDKATREQYF.

The chain recombines TRBV2 with TRBJ2-7; D is undetermined. The CDR3 spans 13 residues. V shed 6 bases and J shed 4 bases, with 13 bases lying between them. Germline loops: CDR1 SNHLY, CDR2 FYNNEI. In nucleotides, the CDR3 is TGTGCCAGCAGCTCACCTCCCGCGTACGAGCAGTACTTC. Translation: CASSSPPAYEQYF.

The chain is built from TRBV10-3 and TRBJ2-7; 12 nucleotides agree with TRBD2. In germline, CDR1 is ENHRY, CDR2 SYGVKD. The V and J ends lost 0 bases and 3 bases, in that order; junction bases with no gene match: 6. This CDR3 is 17 amino acids long. The CDR3 DNA follows: TGTGCCATCAGTGAGTCGAGACGACTAGCGGGAGACTACGAGCAGTACTTC. This translates into CAISESRRLAGDYEQYF.

This clone appeared a single time. The chain joins TRBV6-1 to TRBJ2-4; 8 bases are a match to TRBD2. With V trimmed by 11 bases and J by 8 bases, 8 bases remained unmatched. The CDR3 length is 12 residues. The germline V gene encodes CDR1 MNHNS and CDR2 SASEGT. The DNA for the CDR3 is TGTGCCGGGGGGGCCGGGAGGGACATTCAGTACTTC. It is translated as CAGGAGRDIQYF.

V usage is TRBV10-2 and J usage is TRBJ2-7; the D gene is possibly TRBD1 (6 bases). Germline V gene data show CDR1 as WSHSY and CDR2 as SAAADI. This CDR3 has 12 residues. The V and J ends lost 7 bases and 6 bases respectively, with 13 bases between them. CDR3 sequence: CASMRDTSEQYF. The CDR3 nucleotides are TGCGCCAGCATGAGGGACACCTCCGAGCAGTACTTC.

J is TRBJ2-1 and V is TRBV28; weak D call: TRBD1 (6 bases). The germline V gene has CDR1 MDHEN and CDR2 SYDVKM. V dropped 6 bases and J dropped 9 bases, with 18 bases sitting between them. The CDR3 contains 14 residues. The CDR3 DNA follows: TGTGCCAGCAGGCCGATAACAGGGTATGGTGAGCAGTTCTTC. Protein sequence: CASRPITGYGEQFF.